This T cell receptor (beta chain) was obtained from a study of T cell repertoires in cytomegalovirus infection. Study background: Shared public TCR beta signatures pointed to both CMV infection and a matching HLA type.

In TCRdb, the reads were re-called with MiXCR into one record per CDR3 protein. The sample carries nearly 450,000 distinct CDR3 sequences, 30% to 40% recorded once. Study findings and constraints: CMV carriers with the relevant HLA were identified by cumulative public TCR beta family frequency. Dominating the ex vivo response were HLA-C-restricted CMV-specific TCR beta clonotypes.

V was pared by 5 bases and J by 8 bases, with 7 bases of the junction left unmatched. This CDR3 is 15 amino acids long. Remarks on this clonotype: The antigen is unknown.

This TCR was recovered from a human donor in good health (CMV status not recorded). Some clones in this sample may be carry-over from other donors' samples. Sequencing used PBMCs. The V call is TRBV12-3 or TRBV12-4, the J call TRBJ2-1; 12 nucleotides agree with TRBD2. CDR3 nucleotide sequence: TGTGCCAGCAGTCAGCTAGCGGGGGGGCCCTATGAGCAGTTCTTC. This codes for CASSQLAGGPYEQFF.